What follows are 14 T cell receptor beta chains derived from one specimen sequenced in a study of blood T cell repertoires in COVID-19. The protocol was immunoSEQ multiplex PCR, while the TCRdb copy is restricted to in-frame clones and leaves out a portion. Of roughly 240,000 clones detected, more than 75% appear once; the ten largest clones hold less than 4%. The sequenced sample was peripheral blood. These receptors originate from a woman aged 25 to 45 who had recovered from COVID-19.

CDR3 DNA sequence: TGTGCCAGTAGAAGCACAGGACAGGGGTTATACGAGCAGTACTTC. It codes for CASRSTGQGLYEQYF. The gene calls are TRBV19 and TRBJ2-7; 9 bases agree with TRBD1. The germline gives CDR1 LNHDA, CDR2 SQIVND (reference sequence). The CDR3 is 15 amino acids. V was pared by 6 bases and J by 4 bases, with 10 bases of the junction left unmatched. The whole variable domain, filled in from reference TRBV19 and TRBJ2-7, reads DGGITQSPKYLFRKEGQNVTLSCEQNLNHDAMYWYRQDPGQGLRLIYYSQIVNDFQKGDIAEGYSVSREKKESFPLTVTSAQKNPTAFYLCASRSTGQGLYEQYFGPGTRLTVT.

The chain combines TRBV11-2 with TRBJ2-1, with TRBD1 as a possible D gene (5 bases). The germline gives CDR1 SGHAT, CDR2 FQNNGV. Trimming took 5 bases from V and 0 from J, leaving 14 bases between them. This CDR3 has 16 residues. CDR3 residues: CASSLKGPSSYNEQFF. As DNA, the CDR3 is TGTGCCAGCAGCCTAAAGGGGCCTAGCTCCTACAATGAGCAGTTCTTC.

Regarding this clone: The sample carries other DNA sequences with the same CDR3. The chain uses TRBV14 and TRBJ1-6; 9 bases line up with TRBD1. The junction had 8 bases not matched to a gene; V was cut back by 4 bases and J by 10 bases. CDR1 is SGHDN and CDR2 is FVKESK in the germline V gene. The CDR3 runs 15 residues. The DNA of the CDR3 is TGTGCCAGCAGCCCACCGGGACAGGGCGGGTCACCCCTCCACTTT. Protein product: CASSPPGQGGSPLHF.

This clone turned up a few times. The V and J genes are TRBV9 and TRBJ2-7, with D maybe TRBD1 (5 bases). Trimming shortened V by 3 bases and J by 7 bases, and 14 bases separated the two germline ends. Germline CDR1 and CDR2: SGDLS and YYNGEE. The length of the CDR3 is 13 residues. CDR3 in amino acids: CASSANPGWEQYF. CDR3 bases: TGTGCCAGCAGCGCAAACCCAGGGTGGGAGCAGTACTTC.

This chain joins TRBV3-1 (or the pseudogene TRBV3-2) and TRBJ1-6; 8 bases fit TRBD1. CDR3 size: 16 residues. Losses at the gene ends were 3 bases for V and 4 bases for J; bases not matched to a gene: 5. Germline CDR1 is LGHDT and CDR2 is YNNKEL (reference sequence). CDR3 coding DNA: TGTGCCAGCAGCCAGGAGCAGGGGGCTTATAATTCACCCCTCCACTTT. Protein: CASSQEQGAYNSPLHF.

The chain links TRBV27 to TRBJ1-2, with a weak D call TRBD1 (6 bases). Germline-derived CDR1 and CDR2 are MNHEY and SMNVEV (reference sequence). Trimming left V 3 bases short and J 1 base short, with 9 bases between. This CDR3 has 14 residues. CDR3 region: CASSLEGGNYGYTF. DNA for the CDR3: TGTGCCAGCAGTTTGGAAGGGGGTAACTATGGCTACACCTTC.

The V and J genes are TRBV10-3 and TRBJ1-1, with D possibly TRBD1 on 6 matching bases. Trimming took 10 bases from V and 3 from J, leaving 12 bases between them. The CDR3 loop spans 12 amino acids. CDR1 and CDR2 from the germline V gene are ENHRY and SYGVKD. The CDR3 loop reads CATSSGDTEAFF. CDR3 nucleotides: TGTGCCACCTCGTCAGGGGACACTGAAGCTTTCTTT.

V is TRBV13 and J is TRBJ2-1; TRBD2 matches at 12 bases. CDR1 and CDR2 from the germline V gene are PRHDT and FYEKMQ (reference sequence). The CDR3 is 16 residues long. With V trimmed by 6 bases and J by 4 bases, 7 bases remained unmatched. For the CDR3, the DNA is TGTGCCAGCAGTATTACTAGCGGGGGGAGGTACAATGAGCAGTTCTTC. Its protein product is CASSITSGGRYNEQFF.

The chain recombines TRBV19 with TRBJ2-3, with D possibly TRBD1 on 5 matching bases. This CDR3 region has 17 residues. The V gene lost 7 bases and the J gene lost 3 bases, with 23 bases spanning the gap. Germline loops: CDR1 LNHDA, CDR2 SQIVND (reference sequence). The CDR3 reads CASTNGVYRGSTDTQYF. DNA of the CDR3: TGTGCCAGTACGAATGGGGTTTATAGGGGAAGTACAGATACGCAGTATTTT. Drawing the rest from reference TRBV19 and TRBJ2-3, the complete variable domain is DGGITQSPKYLFRKEGQNVTLSCEQNLNHDAMYWYRQDPGQGLRLIYYSQIVNDFQKGDIAEGYSVSREKKESFPLTVTSAQKNPTAFYLCASTNGVYRGSTDTQYFGPGTRLTVL.

CDR3 nucleotide sequence: TGTGCCAGCAGCCAAGGACAGGGTTATAGCAATCAGCCCCAGCATTTT. Translation gives CASSQGQGYSNQPQHF. V usage is TRBV3-1 (or the pseudogene TRBV3-2) and J usage is TRBJ1-5, with TRBD1 identical over 7 bases. After removal of 1 base from V and 0 bases from J, the junction contained 3 bases not matched to a gene. Germline-derived CDR1 and CDR2 are LGHDT and YNNKEL (reference sequence). This CDR3 region has 16 residues.

The V gene is TRBV6-1, the J gene TRBJ2-7; 11 nucleotides match TRBD1. Germline V gene lookup returns CDR1 MNHNS and CDR2 SASEGT. The ends lost 7 bases at V and 11 bases at J; junction bases unmatched: 13. The CDR3 contains 14 residues. CDR3 amino acids: CASTSTGTGGWKYF. The CDR3 bases are TGTGCCAGCACCTCGACTGGGACAGGGGGTTGGAAGTACTTC.

The chain has TRBV12-3 or TRBV12-4 and TRBJ2-2, with D hard to call. V dropped 6 bases and J dropped 1 base, with 3 bases sitting between them. The CDR3 runs to 12 residues. The CDR3 is CASRQNTGELFF. The CDR3 DNA is TGTGCCAGCAGACAGAACACCGGGGAGCTGTTTTTT.

V and J are TRBV6-5 and TRBJ2-7, with D unresolved. The CDR3 covers 13 residues. Germline lookup yields CDR1 MNHEY and CDR2 SVGAGI. Trimming left V 2 bases short and J 2 bases short, with 7 bases between. The CDR3 loop reads CASSYRLAYEQYF. CDR3 DNA sequence: TGTGCCAGCAGTTACCGGCTAGCCTACGAGCAGTACTTC.

The J gene is TRBJ1-1, the V gene TRBV6-5, with 9 bases identical to TRBD1. CDR1 and CDR2 (germline): MNHEY, SVGAGI. The CDR3 loop spans 15 amino acids. The trim removed 5 bases at V and 3 bases at J, leaving 7 bases unmatched. The CDR3 bases are TGTGCCAGCAGTCTAGCCGGACAGGGGCACACTGAAGCTTTCTTT. It encodes CASSLAGQGHTEAFF.